Presented here are 13 T cell receptor beta chains from one specimen sequenced in a study of T-cell memory formation after mild COVID-19. From the 5' RACE reads, TCRdb called clonotypes with MiXCR, one entry per CDR3 protein. The sample yields a few hundred thousand distinct CDR3 sequences, under 20% seen once. Material for sequencing was PBMCs or a T cell subset sorted from them (not recorded which). These receptors were taken from a man between 18 and 35 years old who had mild COVID-19 (a few samples of this study predate the infection). Cell type and time point are not known.

CDR3 region: CSAGTGGPDTQYF. In DNA, the CDR3 is TGCAGCGCTGGGACAGGGGGCCCCGATACGCAGTATTTT. The chain uses TRBV29-1 and TRBJ2-3; TRBD1 agrees at 12 bases. The CDR3 covers 13 residues. Germline CDR1 and CDR2: SQVTM and ANQGSEA. With 7 bases clipped from V and 6 bases from J, the junction kept 5 bases outside the gene matches.

This chain uses TRBV19 with TRBJ1-5; D gene uncertain. This CDR3 is 13 amino acids long. Trimming pared 5 bases from V and 4 bases from J, leaving 9 bases between. The germline V gene has CDR1 LNHDA and CDR2 SQIVND (reference sequence). The CDR3 sequence is CASSSLQNQPQHF. The CDR3 nucleotides read TGTGCCAGTAGTTCCTTGCAGAATCAGCCCCAGCATTTT.

This chain joins TRBV7-6 and TRBJ1-1; unclear D gene. Germline loops: CDR1 SGHVS, CDR2 FNYEAQ. This CDR3 spans 13 amino acids. V lost 5 bases and J lost 3, with 10 bases in between. The CDR3 here is CASSPLGDTEAFF. For the CDR3, the DNA is TGTGCCAGCAGCCCACTTGGAGACACTGAAGCTTTCTTT.

The chain's CDR3 is CASNPGTRWTDTQYF. The CDR3 bases are TGTGCCAGCAACCCCGGGACTAGGTGGACAGATACGCAGTATTTT. The rearrangement uses TRBV9 and TRBJ2-3, with 8 bases matching TRBD2. V was pared by 6 bases and J by 3 bases, with 9 bases of the junction left unmatched. The germline CDR1 and CDR2 sequences are SGDLS and YYNGEE. This CDR3 is 15 amino acids long.

This clonotype was seen a few times. The chain employs TRBV4-1 and TRBJ1-5; D is undetermined. Trimming removed 0 bases from V and 9 bases from J, with 12 bases in between. This CDR3 region has 14 residues. Germline V lookup: CDR1 MGHRA, CDR2 YSYEKL. In DNA form, the CDR3 reads TGCGCCAGCAGCCAAGATGGCAGCCATAGGCCCCAGCATTTT. It yields the protein CASSQDGSHRPQHF.

The gene calls are TRBV12-3 or TRBV12-4 and TRBJ2-3; 12 bases are a match to TRBD2. J gave up 3 bases and V 6 bases, and 4 bases lay outside the gene matches. The CDR3 length is 15 residues. Here the CDR3 reads CASRPGLAGTDTQYF. The CDR3 nucleotides are TGTGCCAGCAGGCCCGGACTAGCGGGGACAGATACGCAGTATTTT.

The chain employs TRBV7-2 and TRBJ2-1; D gene uncertain. Germline CDR1 and CDR2: SGHTA and FQGNSA. The CDR3 consists of 12 residues. V lost 6 bases and J 9 bases, leaving 12 bases between the germline ends. The CDR3: CASSRHGGEQFF. The CDR3 bases are TGTGCCAGCAGTCGACATGGCGGTGAGCAGTTCTTC.

DNA of the CDR3: TGTGCCAGCAGCTTAGAAGGCGGCGCTGAAGCTTTCTTT. This codes for CASSLEGGAEAFF. The genes are TRBV7-9 and TRBJ1-1; D not resolved. Trimming stripped 1 base from V and 6 bases from J, with 9 bases between. This CDR3 is 13 amino acids long. Germline CDR1 is SEHNR and CDR2 is FQNEAQ (reference sequence).

This chain connects TRBV5-1 to TRBJ1-1; D is unresolved. Germline V gene data show CDR1 as SGHRS and CDR2 as YFSETQ. V was clipped by 1 base and J by 0 bases, with 10 bases between them. This CDR3 has 15 amino acids. The CDR3 DNA follows: TGCGCCAGCAGCTTGCCCGGACGGATGAACACTGAAGCTTTCTTT. Amino acids: CASSLPGRMNTEAFF.

The rearrangement uses TRBV6-5 and TRBJ2-1; possibly TRBD2 for D (6 bases). Germline CDR1 MNHEY, CDR2 SVGAGI. The ends were cut back, 2 bases at V and 6 bases at J, with 8 bases in the middle. The CDR3 loop spans 13 amino acids. The CDR3 DNA reads TGTGCCAGCAGTTACCTGGGGGGCAATGAGCAGTTCTTC. This translates into CASSYLGGNEQFF.

The V and J genes are TRBV4-3 and TRBJ1-1; D call uncertain. Between the trimmed V and J ends, which lost 4 bases and 3 bases, there was a span of 15 bases. This CDR3 spans 15 amino acids. Germline CDR1 and CDR2: LGHNA and YSLEER. CDR3 loop: CASSRLTSGDTEAFF. CDR3 DNA sequence: TGCGCCAGCAGCCGGTTGACATCCGGGGACACTGAAGCTTTCTTT.

This rearrangement joins TRBV7-3 to TRBJ2-3; tentatively, D is TRBD1 or TRBD2 (6 bases each). Looked up from germline, CDR1 is SGHTA and CDR2 is FQGTGA. V was trimmed by 3 bases and J by 0 bases, leaving 16 bases between them. This CDR3 spans 17 amino acids. The CDR3 DNA sequence: TGTGCCAGCAGCTTGGGGGGCTTGGGTGCTAGCACAGATACGCAGTATTTT. Protein: CASSLGGLGASTDTQYF.

The rearrangement uses TRBV9 and TRBJ2-3, with a weak D call TRBD2 (7 bases). This CDR3 is 14 amino acids long. Germline V gives CDR1 SGDLS, CDR2 YYNGEE. V was shortened by 6 bases and J by 4 bases, with 15 bases between the two germline ends. CDR3 loop: CASNSGGPADTQYF. CDR3 sequence (DNA): TGTGCCAGCAACTCGGGGGGCCCTGCAGATACGCAGTATTTT.